Shown below are 8 T cell receptor beta chains from a single sample sequenced in a study of cytomegalovirus exposure and HLA in healthy donors. The PCR made use of 60 Vbeta and 13 Jbeta primers. Only in-frame clones appear in the TCRdb table, and some are missing; sequencing was by immunoSEQ multiplex PCR. The sample carries fewer than 250,000 clones, around 87% recorded once. The sequencing sample was made of PBMCs. The origin of the receptors is a woman between 18 and 29 years old in good health and CMV-seronegative.

V usage is TRBV5-4 and J usage is TRBJ2-1; maybe TRBD1 (5 bases). Per the germline V gene, CDR1 is SGHNT and CDR2 is YYREEE (reference sequence). The CDR3 has 13 residues. V was trimmed by 0 bases and J by 9 bases, leaving 10 bases between them. The CDR3 nucleotides are TGTGCCAGCAGCTTGGACAGGACGGGTGAGCAGTTCTTC. Protein: CASSLDRTGEQFF.

This sequence joins TRBV15 and TRBJ2-7; 7 bases match TRBD1. Germline-derived CDR1 and CDR2 are LNHNV and YYDKDF (reference sequence). J lost 6 bases, V lost 5 bases, and 13 bases had no gene match. The CDR3 consists of 15 residues. The CDR3 DNA sequence: TGTGCCACCAGCGCATCCGGGACAGCGGTCTCCGAGCAGTACTTC. Translation: CATSASGTAVSEQYF. The full variable domain, with the rest looked up from reference TRBV15 and TRBJ2-7, is DAMVIQNPRYQVTQFGKPVTLSCSQTLNHNVMYWYQQKSSQAPKLLFHYYDKDFNNEADTPDNFQSRRPNTSFCFLDIRSPGLGDTAMYLCATSASGTAVSEQYFGPGTRLTVT.

This chain uses TRBV4-3 with TRBJ1-2; 7 nucleotides align to TRBD1. The CDR3 length is 15 residues. J lost 5 bases, V lost 3 bases, and 9 bases had no gene match. Germline loops: CDR1 LGHNA, CDR2 YSLEER. CDR3 nucleotide sequence: TGCGCCAGCAGCCAGACAGGGACCAGCCCGTATGGCTACACCTTC. Protein product: CASSQTGTSPYGYTF.

The chain couples TRBV4-2 to TRBJ1-5; no reliable D call. V was pared by 0 bases and J by 3 bases, with 9 bases between. The CDR3 loop spans 15 amino acids. Germline V lookup: CDR1 LGHNA, CDR2 YNFKEQ. The chain's CDR3 is CASSQEAVSNQPQHF. CDR3 DNA: TGTGCCAGCAGCCAAGAAGCGGTTTCCAATCAGCCCCAGCATTTT.

This sequence joins TRBV14 and TRBJ2-2; 8 bases agree with TRBD1. The CDR3 contains 15 residues. From germline, CDR1 is SGHDN and CDR2 FVKESK. V trimming: 3 bases; J trimming: 6 bases; junction bases outside the gene matches: 6. The CDR3 coding sequence is TGTGCCAGCAGCCAGAGGACAGGGTCAGCCGGGGAGCTGTTTTTT. Residues: CASSQRTGSAGELFF.

The chain is built from TRBV18 and TRBJ2-1, with D unresolved. The V end was cut by 0 bases, the J end by 4 bases, with 7 bases between. The germline V gene encodes CDR1 KGHSH and CDR2 LQKENI. There are 14 residues in the CDR3. The DNA for the CDR3 is TGTGCCAGCTCACCACCGACTCCTTACAATGAGCAGTTCTTC. Translating gives CASSPPTPYNEQFF.

V is TRBV27 and J is TRBJ2-5; tentatively, D is TRBD2 (6 bases). Germline V gene lookup returns CDR1 MNHEY and CDR2 SMNVEV (reference sequence). V was cut by 5 bases and J by 1 base, with 17 bases left in between. The CDR3 is 16 residues long. The CDR3 spells CASSPGLWPPQETQYF. DNA for the CDR3: TGTGCCAGCAGTCCGGGACTCTGGCCGCCCCAAGAGACCCAGTACTTC.

V is TRBV19 and J is TRBJ2-3; a possible D gene is TRBD2 (5 bases). The germline V gene encodes CDR1 LNHDA and CDR2 SQIVND (reference sequence). Trimming left V 6 bases short and J 3 bases short, with 16 bases between. The CDR3 has 15 residues. The CDR3 bases are TGTGCCAGTAGCGGGGTGGGCATGAGGACAGATACGCAGTATTTT. Translating it yields CASSGVGMRTDTQYF.